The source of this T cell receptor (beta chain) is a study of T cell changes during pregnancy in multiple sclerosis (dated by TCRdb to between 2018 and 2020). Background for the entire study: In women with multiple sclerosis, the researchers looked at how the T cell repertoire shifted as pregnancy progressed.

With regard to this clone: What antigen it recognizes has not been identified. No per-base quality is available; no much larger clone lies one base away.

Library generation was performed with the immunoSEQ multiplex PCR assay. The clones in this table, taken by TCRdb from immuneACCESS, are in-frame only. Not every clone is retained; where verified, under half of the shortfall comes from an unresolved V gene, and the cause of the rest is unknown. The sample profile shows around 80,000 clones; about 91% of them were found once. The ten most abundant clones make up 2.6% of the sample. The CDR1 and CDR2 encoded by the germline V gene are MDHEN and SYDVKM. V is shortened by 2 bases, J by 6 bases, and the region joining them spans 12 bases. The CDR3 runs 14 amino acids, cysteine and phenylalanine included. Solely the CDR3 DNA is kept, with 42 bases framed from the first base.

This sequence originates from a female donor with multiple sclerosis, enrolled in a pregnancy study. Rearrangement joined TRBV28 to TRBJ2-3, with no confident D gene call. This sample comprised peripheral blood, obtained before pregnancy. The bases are TGTGCCAGCAGTTTAAATGTTAGAGGTGATACGCAGTATTTT. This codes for CASSLNVRGDTQYF.